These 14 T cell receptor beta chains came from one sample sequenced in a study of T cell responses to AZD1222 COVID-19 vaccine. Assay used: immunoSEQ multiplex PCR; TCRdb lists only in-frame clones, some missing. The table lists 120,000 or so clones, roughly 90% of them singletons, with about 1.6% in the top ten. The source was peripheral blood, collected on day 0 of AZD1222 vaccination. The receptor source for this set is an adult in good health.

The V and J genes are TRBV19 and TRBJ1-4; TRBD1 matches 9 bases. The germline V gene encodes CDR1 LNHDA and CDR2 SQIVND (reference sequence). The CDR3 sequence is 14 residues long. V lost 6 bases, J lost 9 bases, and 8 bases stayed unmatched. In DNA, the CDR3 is TGTGCCAGTAGCCCGGGACAGGGTTCCAAAAAACTGTTTTTT. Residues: CASSPGQGSKKLFF.

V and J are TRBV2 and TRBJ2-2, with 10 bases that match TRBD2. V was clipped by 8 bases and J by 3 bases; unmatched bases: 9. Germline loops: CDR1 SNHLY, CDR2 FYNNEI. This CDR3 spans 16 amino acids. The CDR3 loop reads CASSTPSGSHTGELFF. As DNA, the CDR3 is TGTGCCAGCTCTACCCCTAGCGGGAGCCACACCGGGGAGCTGTTTTTT.

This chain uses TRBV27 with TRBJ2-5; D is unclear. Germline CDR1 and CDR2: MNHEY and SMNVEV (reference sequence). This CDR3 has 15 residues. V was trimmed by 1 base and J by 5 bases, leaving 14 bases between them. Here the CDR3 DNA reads TGTGCCAGCAGTTTATTTTTCGGGCAGTGGGAGACCCAGTACTTC. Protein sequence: CASSLFFGQWETQYF.

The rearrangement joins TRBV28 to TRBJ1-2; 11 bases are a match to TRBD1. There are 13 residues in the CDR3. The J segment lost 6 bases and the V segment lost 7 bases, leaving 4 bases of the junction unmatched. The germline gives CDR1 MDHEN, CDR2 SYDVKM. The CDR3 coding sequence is TGTGCCAGCATCGGACAGGGGGCCAATGGCTACACCTTC. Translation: CASIGQGANGYTF.

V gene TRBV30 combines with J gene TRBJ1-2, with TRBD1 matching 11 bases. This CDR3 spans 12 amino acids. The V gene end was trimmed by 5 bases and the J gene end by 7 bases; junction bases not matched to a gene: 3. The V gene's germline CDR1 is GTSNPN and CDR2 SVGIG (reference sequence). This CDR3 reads CAWGQGARGYTF. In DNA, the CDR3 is TGTGCCTGGGGACAGGGGGCGCGTGGCTACACCTTC.

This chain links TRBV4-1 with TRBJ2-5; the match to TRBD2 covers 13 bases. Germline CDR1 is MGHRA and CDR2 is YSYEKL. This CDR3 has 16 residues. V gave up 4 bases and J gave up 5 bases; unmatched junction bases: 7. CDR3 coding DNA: TGCGCCAGCAGCCCCCGGACTAGCGGGGGTTTGGAGACCCAGTACTTC. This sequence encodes CASSPRTSGGLETQYF.

For the CDR3, the DNA is TGCGCCAGCAGTGAGTCACGGGGAGCCCCCCTCCACTTT. Its translation is CASSESRGAPLHF. The rearrangement uses TRBV10-2 and TRBJ1-6; D not resolved. Trimming removed 0 bases from V and 13 bases from J, with 10 bases in between. CDR1 WSHSY and CDR2 SAAADI come from the germline V gene. The CDR3 is made up of 13 amino acids.

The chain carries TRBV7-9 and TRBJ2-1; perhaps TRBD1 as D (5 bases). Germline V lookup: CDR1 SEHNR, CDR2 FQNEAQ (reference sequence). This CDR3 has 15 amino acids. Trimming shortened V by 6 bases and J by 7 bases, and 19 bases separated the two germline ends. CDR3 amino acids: CASRILIGAGNEQFF. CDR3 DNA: TGTGCCAGCAGGATATTAATAGGGGCCGGTAATGAGCAGTTCTTC.

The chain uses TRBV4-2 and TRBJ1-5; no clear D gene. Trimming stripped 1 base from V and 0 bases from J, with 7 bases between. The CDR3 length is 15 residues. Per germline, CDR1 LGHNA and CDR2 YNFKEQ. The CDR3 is CASSQVADSNQPQHF. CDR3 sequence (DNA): TGTGCCAGCAGCCAAGTGGCGGATAGCAATCAGCCCCAGCATTTT.

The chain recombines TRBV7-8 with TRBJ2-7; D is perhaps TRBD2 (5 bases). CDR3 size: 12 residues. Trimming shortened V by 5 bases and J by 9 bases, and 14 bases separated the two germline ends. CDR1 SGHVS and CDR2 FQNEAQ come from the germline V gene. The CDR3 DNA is TGTGCCAGCAGCCCCGCTTCGGGAAGGCAGTACTTC. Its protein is CASSPASGRQYF.

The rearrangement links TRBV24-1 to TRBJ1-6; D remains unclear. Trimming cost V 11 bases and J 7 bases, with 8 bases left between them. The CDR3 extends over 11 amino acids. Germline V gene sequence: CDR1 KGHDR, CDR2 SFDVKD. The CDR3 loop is CAIDPNSPLHF. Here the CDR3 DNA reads TGTGCCATCGACCCGAATTCACCCCTCCACTTT.

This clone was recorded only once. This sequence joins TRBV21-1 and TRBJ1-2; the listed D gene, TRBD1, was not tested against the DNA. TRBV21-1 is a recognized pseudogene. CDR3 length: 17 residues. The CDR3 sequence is CASSTTRGTGEKHGYTF. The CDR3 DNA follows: TGTGCCAGCAGCACCACAAGAGGGACAGGGGAGAAGCATGGCTACACCTTC.

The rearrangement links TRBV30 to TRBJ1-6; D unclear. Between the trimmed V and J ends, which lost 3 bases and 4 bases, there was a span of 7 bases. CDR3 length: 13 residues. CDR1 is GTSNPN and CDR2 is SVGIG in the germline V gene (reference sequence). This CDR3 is CAWRRSYNSPLHF. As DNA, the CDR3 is TGTGCCTGGAGGCGTTCGTATAATTCACCCCTCCACTTT.

CDR3 DNA: TGTGCCAGCAGCTTAGGGACTGTACCTAGCACAGATACGCAGTATTTT. It yields the protein CASSLGTVPSTDTQYF. The chain employs TRBV13 and TRBJ2-3; D is ambiguous. From germline, CDR1 is PRHDT and CDR2 FYEKMQ (reference sequence). The V and J ends lost 0 bases and 0 bases respectively, with 10 bases between them. The CDR3 consists of 16 residues.